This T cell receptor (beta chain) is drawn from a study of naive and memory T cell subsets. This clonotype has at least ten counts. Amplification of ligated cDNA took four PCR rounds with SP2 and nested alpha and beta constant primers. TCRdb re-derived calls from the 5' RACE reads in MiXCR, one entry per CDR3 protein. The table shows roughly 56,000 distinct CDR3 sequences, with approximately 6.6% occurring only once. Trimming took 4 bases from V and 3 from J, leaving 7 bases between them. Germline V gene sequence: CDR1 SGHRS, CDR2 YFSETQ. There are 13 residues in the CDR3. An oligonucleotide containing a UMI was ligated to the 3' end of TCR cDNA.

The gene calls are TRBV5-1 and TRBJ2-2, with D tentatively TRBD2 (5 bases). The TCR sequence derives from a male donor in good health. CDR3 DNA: TGCGCCAGCAGCCCGGAGGACACCGGGGAGCTGTTTTTT. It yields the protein CASSPEDTGELFF.